This entry describes one T cell receptor beta chain. Antigen: not known. This record comes from a study of T cell responses to AZD1222 COVID-19 vaccine. Across the whole study: Whether given at about 4 or about 12 weeks, second doses were pooled. Study outcomes and limitations: Distributed over spike, vaccine-associated CD4 TCRs predominated at 160-218 and 743-854.

J lost 7 bases, V lost 4 bases, and 6 bases had no gene match. This CDR3 contains 15 residues. The germline V gene encodes CDR1 LNHNV and CDR2 YYDKDF (reference sequence). Some clones are missing from TCRdb's copy, which holds only in-frame ones; the method was immunoSEQ multiplex PCR. The top ten clones hold about 1.8% of a sample with around 95,000 clones, around 89% of them seen once. The starting material was peripheral blood, obtained on day 0 of AZD1222 vaccination. The clonotype comes from an adult in good health. The genes are TRBV15 and TRBJ2-1; TRBD2 agrees at 11 bases. CDR3 residues: CATSKTSGSRNEQFF. In DNA, the CDR3 is TGTGCCACCAGCAAAACTAGCGGGAGTCGTAATGAGCAGTTCTTC.